These T cell receptor beta chains were read from a single sample in a study of cytotoxic CD8 clonotypes in ibrutinib-treated CLL. The method was immunoSEQ multiplex PCR; TCRdb's version includes in-frame clones alone and lacks a portion of them. The sample lists 110,000 to 150,000 clones, 75% to 80% seen once, with 5% to 5.5% in the top ten. The sequencing here drew on PBMCs, taken after 24 months of ibrutinib treatment. Source of these receptors: a human donor with chronic lymphocytic leukemia. CDR3s include the opening cysteine and the closing phenylalanine or tryptophan. The D gene is left open where the match is weak. Clone size is not always given. Where it is, it says once, few, many or a class for expanded clones.

- | - | TRBJ2-1 | TRBV7-9 | CASSPKERQFF | TGTGCCAGCAGCCCTAAGGAGAGGCAGTTCTTC
- | - | TRBJ1-6 | TRBV15 | CATSRDPQGLSYSPLHF | TGTGCCACCAGCAGAGATCCGCAGGGGCTGTCGTACTCACCCCTCCACTTT
TRBD2 | - | TRBJ2-2 | TRBV6-6 | CASSSRTSKGGELFF | TGTGCCAGCAGTTCCCGGACTAGCAAGGGCGGGGAGCTGTTTTTT
TRBD2 | - | TRBJ2-2 | TRBV6-5 | CASGTTNTGELFF | TGTGCCAGCGGGACTACGAACACCGGGGAGCTGTTTTTT
- | - | TRBJ2-7 | TRBV30 | CAWSSPYEQYF | TGTGCCTGGAGTAGTCCCTACGAGCAGTACTTC
TRBD1 | - | TRBJ2-2 | TRBV9 | CASSVRTGVLSSNTGELFF | TGTGCCAGCAGCGTAAGGACAGGGGTCCTATCGTCGAACACCGGGGAGCTGTTTTTT
TRBD2 | - | TRBJ2-2 | TRBV7-2 | CASSPRGGAGELFF | TGTGCCAGCAGCCCCCGGGGGGGGGCCGGGGAGCTGTTTTTT
TRBD1 | - | TRBJ1-2 | TRBV5-6 | CASSLDRGIYGYTF | TGTGCCAGCAGCTTGGACAGGGGAATATATGGCTACACCTTC
- | - | TRBJ2-7 | TRBV7-9 | CGSRDISGEQYF | TGTGGTTCCCGGGACATCTCTGGAGAGCAGTACTTC
TRBD1 | - | TRBJ2-7 | TRBV14 | CASSRRGGQGVPYEQYF | TGTGCCAGCAGCCGTAGAGGGGGACAGGGGGTCCCCTACGAGCAGTACTTC
TRBD2 | - | TRBJ2-1 | TRBV9 | CASSVGTSREQFF | TGTGCCAGCAGCGTGGGGACTAGCCGTGAGCAGTTCTTC
TRBD2 | - | TRBJ2-2 | TRBV11-2 | CASSTLAGGPGELFF | TGTGCCAGCAGCACACTAGCGGGAGGGCCCGGGGAGCTGTTTTTT
- | - | TRBJ2-1 | TRBV7-9 | CASSHDPRPEQFF | TGTGCCAGCAGCCACGACCCCCGGCCTGAGCAGTTCTTC
- | - | TRBJ2-2 | TRBV28 | CASGGYLRELFF | TGTGCCAGCGGGGGATATTTGCGGGAGCTGTTTTTT
- | many | TRBJ2-7 | TRBV18 | CASSPNPSNRVGGEQYF | TGTGCCAGCTCACCTAACCCCTCCAACAGGGTTGGGGGGGAGCAGTACTTC
- | - | TRBJ2-7 | TRBV5-6 | CASSSLPNRARGQYF | TGTGCCAGCAGCTCCCTACCCAACAGGGCCCGGGGGCAGTACTTC
- | - | TRBJ1-1 | TRBV2 | CASSRAAPMNTEAFF | TGTGCCAGCAGTCGGGCAGCACCCATGAACACTGAAGCTTTCTTT
- | - | TRBJ1-5 | TRBV9 | CASSESSDQPQHF | TGTGCCAGCAGCGAAAGCTCCGATCAGCCCCAGCATTTT
- | - | TRBJ2-7 | TRBV5-8 | CASSPDLGPGEQYF | TGTGCCAGCAGCCCGGACTTAGGGCCGGGCGAGCAGTACTTC
TRBD1 | few | TRBJ1-2 | TRBV6-4 | CASSPGTGGGYTF | TGTGCCAGCAGCCCCGGGACAGGGGGTGGCTACACCTTC
- | many | TRBJ2-7 | TRBV6-5 | CASSRDPDYEQYF | TGTGCCAGCAGCCGAGACCCGGACTACGAGCAGTACTTC
- | - | TRBJ1-1 | TRBV6-5 | CASSYSRASLNTEAFF | TGTGCCAGCAGTTACTCGAGGGCGTCTCTGAACACTGAAGCTTTCTTT
TRBD1 | - | TRBJ2-7 | TRBV18 | CASSRKGQPYEQYF | TGTGCCAGCTCACGCAAGGGACAGCCCTACGAGCAGTACTTC
- | few | TRBJ1-2 | TRBV19 | CASTIGGLDYGYTF | TGTGCCAGTACCATCGGGGGACTCGACTATGGCTACACCTTC
TRBD1 | - | TRBJ2-5 | TRBV2 | CASPNTGGQETQYF | TGTGCCAGCCCCAACACAGGGGGTCAAGAGACCCAGTACTTC
TRBD1 | once | TRBJ1-1 | TRBV19 | CASSVQGANTEAFF | TGTGCCAGTAGTGTACAGGGGGCGAACACTGAAGCTTTCTTT
TRBD1 | few | TRBJ2-3 | TRBV7-3 | CASSPGTGWTDTQYF | TGTGCCAGCAGCCCCGGGACAGGGTGGACAGATACGCAGTATTTT
- | once | TRBJ1-2 | TRBV5-6 | CASSLAGNYGYTF | TGTGCCAGCAGCTTAGCGGGGAACTATGGCTACACCTTC
TRBD1 | - | TRBJ1-1 | TRBV4-3 | CASSQDQTGFYTEAFF | TGCGCCAGCAGCCAAGATCAGACAGGGTTTTACACTGAAGCTTTCTTT
- | once | TRBJ1-4 | TRBV9 | CASSVGVGRNEKLFF | TGTGCCAGCAGCGTGGGGGTCGGACGTAATGAAAAACTGTTTTTT
- | few | TRBJ1-4 | TRBV18 | CASSLTTTNEKLFF | TGTGCCAGCTCCCTAACTACAACTAATGAAAAACTGTTTTTT
TRBD1 | many | TRBJ1-4 | TRBV30 | CAWRGTGLPPATNEKLFF | TGTGCCTGGAGGGGGACAGGCCTTCCTCCGGCAACTAATGAAAAACTGTTTTTT
- | - | TRBJ1-6 | TRBV6-1 | CASSEALPAPYNSPLHF | TGTGCCAGCAGTGAAGCGCTTCCGGCCCCCTATAATTCACCCCTCCACTTT
- | - | TRBJ2-2 | TRBV6-1 | CASSDDQGKAGELFF | TGTGCCAGCAGCGACGACCAGGGGAAAGCCGGGGAGCTGTTTTTT
- | - | TRBJ1-3 | TRBV10-3 | CAISEWPSGNTIYF | TGTGCCATCAGTGAGTGGCCCTCTGGAAACACCATATATTTT
TRBD1 | few | TRBJ1-4 | TRBV5-1 | CASSFRTGGSEKLFF | TGCGCCAGCAGCTTTAGGACAGGGGGCAGCGAAAAACTGTTTTTT
- | few | TRBJ2-3 | TRBV6-5 | CASSSGSGTDTQYF | TGTGCCAGCAGTTCCGGGAGCGGCACAGATACGCAGTATTTT
- | - | TRBJ1-5 | TRBV7-2 | CASSLVGDSNQPQHF | TGTGCCAGCAGCTTAGTGGGTGATAGCAATCAGCCCCAGCATTTT
- | - | TRBJ2-7 | TRBV10-1 | CASSMGPDF | TGCGCCAGCAGCATGGGGCCGGACTTC
TRBD1 | few | TRBJ1-5 | TRBV30 | CAWSQGASLWPQHF | TGTGCCTGGTCGCAGGGGGCCTCACTCTGGCCCCAGCATTTT
- | - | TRBJ1-2 | TRBV9 | CASSVGADYGYTF | TGTGCCAGCAGCGTAGGGGCGGACTATGGCTACACCTTC
TRBD1 | - | TRBJ2-7 | TRBV5-6 | CASRDRGVEQYF | TGTGCCAGCAGAGACAGGGGTGTCGAGCAGTACTTC
- | few | TRBJ2-1 | TRBV16 | CASSQAENRIF | TGTGCCAGCAGCCAGGCGGAAAACAGGATCTTC
- | - | TRBJ2-1 | TRBV6-6 | CASSPIQGNEQFF | TGTGCCAGCAGCCCCATCCAAGGAAATGAGCAGTTCTTC